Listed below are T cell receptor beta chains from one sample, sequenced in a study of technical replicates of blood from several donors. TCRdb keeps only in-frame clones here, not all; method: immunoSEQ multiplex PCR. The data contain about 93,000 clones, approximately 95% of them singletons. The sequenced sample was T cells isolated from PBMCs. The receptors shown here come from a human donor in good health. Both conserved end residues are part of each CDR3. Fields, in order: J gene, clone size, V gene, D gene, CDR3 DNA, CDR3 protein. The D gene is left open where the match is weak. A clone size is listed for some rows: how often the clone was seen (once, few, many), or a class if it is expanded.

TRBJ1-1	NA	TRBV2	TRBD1	TGTGCCAGCACTGCAGGGGGCTCTGAAGCTTTCTTT	CASTAGGSEAFF
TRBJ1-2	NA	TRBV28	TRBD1	TGTGCCAGCAGTTTCACCAGCGCCTCGGGACAGATTAACTATGGCTACACCTTC	CASSFTSASGQINYGYTF
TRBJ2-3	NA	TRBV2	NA	TGTGCCAGCACTGCGGATACGCAGTATTTT	CASTADTQYF
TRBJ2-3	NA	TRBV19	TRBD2	TGTGCCAGTAGTATGGGGAGGGTTACAGATACGCAGTATTTT	CASSMGRVTDTQYF
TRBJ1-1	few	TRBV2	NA	TGTGCCAGCAGTGGATCGGGGACTGAAGCTTTCTTT	CASSGSGTEAFF
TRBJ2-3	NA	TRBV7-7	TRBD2	TGTGCTAGCAGCTTAGGAGCGGGGGGGCCCACAGATACGCAGTATTTT	CASSLGAGGPTDTQYF
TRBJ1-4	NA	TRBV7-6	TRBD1	TGTGCCAGCAGCTCCCACAGGGGGCTCGGTGAAAAACTGTTTTTT	CASSSHRGLGEKLFF
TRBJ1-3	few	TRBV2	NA	TGTGCCAGCAGTGTGGACAGTAGAGCTGGAAACACCATATATTTT	CASSVDSRAGNTIYF
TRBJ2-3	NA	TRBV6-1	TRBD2	TGTGCCAGCAGTGAATCTTTAGCGGGAGACACAGATACGCAGTATTTT	CASSESLAGDTDTQYF
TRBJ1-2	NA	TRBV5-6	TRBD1	TGTGCCAGCAGCTTCGGACAGGGCGACGCCTTC	CASSFGQGDAF
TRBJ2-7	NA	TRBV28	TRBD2	TGTGCCAGCAGTTTAGGGCTAGCGGCCTACGAGCAGTACTTC	CASSLGLAAYEQYF
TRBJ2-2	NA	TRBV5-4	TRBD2	TGTGCCAGCAGCTATTGGGGGGGCACCGGGGAGCTGTTTTTT	CASSYWGGTGELFF
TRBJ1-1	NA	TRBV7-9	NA	TGTGCCAGTGCCAGAACAGGGAACACTGAAGCTTTCTTT	CASARTGNTEAFF
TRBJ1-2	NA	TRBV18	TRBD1	TGTGCCAGCTCACGGACCGGGACAGGGTCTGGCTACACCTTC	CASSRTGTGSGYTF
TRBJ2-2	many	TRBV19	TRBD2	TGTGCTTCAGAACTAGCGGTCCTCACCGGGGAGCTGTTTTTT	CASELAVLTGELFF
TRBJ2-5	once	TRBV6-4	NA	TGTGCCAGCAGTGACGACAGCGACCCGACCCAGTACTTC	CASSDDSDPTQYF
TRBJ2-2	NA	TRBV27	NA	TGTGCCAGCAGTTTTAGCTACCCGAACACCGGGGAGCTGTTTTTT	CASSFSYPNTGELFF
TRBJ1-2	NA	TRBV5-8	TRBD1	TGTGCCAGCAGCAGAGGACAGGAAGGCTATGGCTACACCTTC	CASSRGQEGYGYTF
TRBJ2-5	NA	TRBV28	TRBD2	TGTGCCAGCAGCCCCCCCGAAGCGGGAGCTGGTGAGACCCAGTACTTC	CASSPPEAGAGETQYF
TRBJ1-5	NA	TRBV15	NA	TGTGCCACCAGCAGAGATCGGGGGGCGGGTGACAATCAGCCCCAGCATTTT	CATSRDRGAGDNQPQHF
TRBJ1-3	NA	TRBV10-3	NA	TGTGCCATCAGCCCACAGAATTCTGCGGGAAACACCATATATTTT	CAISPQNSAGNTIYF
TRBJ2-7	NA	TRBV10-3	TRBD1	TGTGCCATCAGGAGAGGACAGGGGGCCTACGAGCAGTACTTC	CAIRRGQGAYEQYF
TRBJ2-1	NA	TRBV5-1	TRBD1	TGCGCCAGCAGCCTCGGTGGCAGGGGGATCAATGAGCAGTTCTTC	CASSLGGRGINEQFF
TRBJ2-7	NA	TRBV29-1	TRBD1	TGCAGCGTTGTTGGGACAGGGGCCTCAACCTACGAGCAGTACTTC	CSVVGTGASTYEQYF
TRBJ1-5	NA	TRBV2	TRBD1	TGTGCCAGCAGTCCCGGGCAGGGGGCAGGTCAGCCCCAGCATTTT	CASSPGQGAGQPQHF
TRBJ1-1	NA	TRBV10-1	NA	TGCGCCAGCAGAAGATCAGGGGCGAAGAACACTGAAGCTTTCTTT	CASRRSGAKNTEAFF
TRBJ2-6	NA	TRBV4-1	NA	TGCGCCAGCAGCCAGGACGACAGGACTGGGGCCAACGTCCTGACTTTC	CASSQDDRTGANVLTF
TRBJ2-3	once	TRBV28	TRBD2	TGTGCCAGCAGTTTGTTTAGCTTTAGCGGGGGGTCAGATACGCAGTATTTT	CASSLFSFSGGSDTQYF
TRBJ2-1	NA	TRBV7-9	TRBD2	TGTGCCAGCAGCTTAAACCGTGGACTAGCGGGGGGAGTAAACAATGAGCAGTTCTTC	CASSLNRGLAGGVNNEQFF
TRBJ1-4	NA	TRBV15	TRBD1	TGTGCCACCAGCAGTATGACGGGACAGAGTAATGAAAAACTGTTTTTT	CATSSMTGQSNEKLFF